This T cell receptor beta chain comes out of a study of T cells expressing NK-cell markers. TCRdb re-called the 5' RACE reads; every CDR3 protein appears as one record, without DNA. In all, the sample yields almost 450,000 distinct CDR3 sequences. This receptor was obtained from a woman aged 18 to 75 in good health. Sequenced sample: blood T cells: a sorted CD56 or NKG2C T cell subset, CD4+ or CD8+ T cells, or bulk PBMC T cells (not recorded which).

CDR3 loop: CASSQAAGNPWAYEQYF. The V call is TRBV14, the J call TRBJ2-7; TCRdb names TRBD1, which stays unverified in the absence of DNA. The CDR3 is 17 residues long. Per germline, CDR1 SGHDN and CDR2 FVKESK.